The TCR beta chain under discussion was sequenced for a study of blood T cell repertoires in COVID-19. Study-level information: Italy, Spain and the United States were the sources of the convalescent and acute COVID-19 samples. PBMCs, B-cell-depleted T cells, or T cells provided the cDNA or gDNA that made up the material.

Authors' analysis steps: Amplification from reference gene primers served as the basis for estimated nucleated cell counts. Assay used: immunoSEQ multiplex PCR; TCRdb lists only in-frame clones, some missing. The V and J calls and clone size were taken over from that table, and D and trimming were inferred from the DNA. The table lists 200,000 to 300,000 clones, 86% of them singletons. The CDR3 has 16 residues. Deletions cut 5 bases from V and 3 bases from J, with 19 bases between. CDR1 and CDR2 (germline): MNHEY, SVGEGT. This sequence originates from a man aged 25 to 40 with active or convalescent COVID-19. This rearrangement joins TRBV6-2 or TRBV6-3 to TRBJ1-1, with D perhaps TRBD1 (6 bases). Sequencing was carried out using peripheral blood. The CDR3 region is CASSGGPGHSHTEAFF. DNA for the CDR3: TGTGCCAGCAGTGGGGGACCGGGACACAGCCACACTGAAGCTTTCTTT.